This entry is about one T cell receptor beta chain. What it recognizes is unknown. The sample originates from a study of cytomegalovirus exposure and HLA in healthy donors. Overall study results and limits: Information on immune exposure was restricted to one variable (CMV serostatus).

Germline loops: CDR1 MNHEY, CDR2 SMNVEV (reference sequence). This CDR3 contains 16 residues. The V and J ends lost 4 bases and 2 bases respectively, with 17 bases between them. PCR employed 60 Vbeta and 13 Jbeta primers. This table comes from immunoSEQ multiplex PCR, and its TCRdb copy is limited to in-frame clones, with some not included. Among under 300,000 clones listed, 86% were seen once. This receptor was obtained from a man aged 40-55 years in good health and CMV-seropositive. V and J are TRBV27 and TRBJ2-5, with D perhaps matching TRBD2 (6 bases). The source material was PBMCs. This CDR3 reads CASSSLPRGGQETQYF. The CDR3 DNA reads TGTGCCAGCAGTTCCCTCCCTCGAGGAGGGCAAGAGACCCAGTACTTC.